Sequencing of this TCR beta chain was carried out in a study of vaccination effects on CD4 cells after COVID-19. Study outcomes and limitations: Vaccine- and infection-induced clones showed marked clonal contraction late following vaccination.

In its sample, this clone was seen a few times. Antigen specificity is unknown. Germline lookup yields CDR1 SGHDN and CDR2 FVKESK. This CDR3 has 12 residues. Trimming removed 6 bases at V and 5 bases at J, with 10 bases between. Some clones are missing from TCRdb's copy, which holds only in-frame ones; the method was immunoSEQ multiplex PCR. The data contain fewer than 90,000 clones, 65% to 85% of them singletons. Before sequencing, viral peptide pools were used by the ViraFEST assay to expand antigen-specific CD4+ T cells. On roughly day 9 of culture, CD4+ T cells were separated out. By PCR, the person was confirmed to have had SARS-CoV-2 infection between March and December 2020. Replacing half the medium with IL-2 medium was done on days 3 and 7.

This rearrangement joins TRBV14 to TRBJ2-5, with a possible D match to TRBD1 (5 bases). This TCR derives from a human donor who had a prior SARS-CoV-2 infection. This specimen was CD4+ T cells from PBMCs cultured with HIV peptides, taken before COVID-19 vaccination. As to subset: HIV-1 Nef peptide pool negative control/reference culture. CDR3 nucleotides: TGTGCCAGCAGTCTAAACAGGGAGACCCAGTACTTC. Translated: CASSLNRETQYF. The complete variable domain, with remaining parts taken from reference TRBV14 and TRBJ2-5, reads EAGVTQFPSHSVIEKGQTVTLRCDPISGHDNLYWYRRVMGKEIKFLLHFVKESKQDESGMPNNRFLAERTGGTYSTLKVQPAELEDSGVYFCASSLNRETQYFGPGTRLLVL.